The clone carrying this T cell receptor beta chain was observed once. The record originates from a study of blood T cell repertoires in COVID-19. Study at large: Sample material is recorded as cDNA or gDNA derived from T cells, B-cell-depleted T cells, or PBMCs.

Here immunoSEQ multiplex PCR was the method, and the copy in TCRdb shows in-frame clones only, minus some. The profile shows more than 200,000 clones, around 84% of them singletons. Germline V gene data show CDR1 as MNHEY and CDR2 as SVGAGI. V dropped 0 bases and J dropped 2; count of bases not matched to a gene: 3. This CDR3 has 16 residues. This TCR was sampled from a man in his forties or fifties with acute or convalescent COVID-19. This chain connects TRBV6-5 to TRBJ2-7; 11 positions match TRBD1. The specimen sequenced was peripheral blood. The CDR3 sequence is CASSYSGTGGTYEQYF. CDR3 bases: TGTGCCAGCAGTTACTCGGGGACAGGGGGGACCTACGAGCAGTACTTC.